The present entry profiles one TCR beta chain with its context. The data derive from a study of T cells after somatic rescue of genetic block. CDR3 length: 12 amino acids. CDR1 and CDR2 (germline): MNHNY, SVGAGI (reference sequence). The V and J ends lost 8 bases and 7 bases, in that order; junction bases with no gene match: 5. This table comes from immunoSEQ multiplex PCR, and its TCRdb copy is limited to in-frame clones, with some not included. In the table there are 60,000 to 75,000 clones, roughly 94% of which are singletons. The chain uses TRBV6-6 and TRBJ1-2; 9 bases agree with TRBD1. Sequencing input: peripheral blood mononuclear cells (PBMCs). The clonotype originates from a man aged 40-49 years. CDR3 sequence reads: CASGTGSGGYTF. The CDR3, as DNA: TGTGCCAGCGGGACAGGGAGTGGTGGCTACACCTTC.